The rows below give T cell receptor beta chains drawn from one sample of a study of CD8+CD57+ T cells in acquired aplastic anemia. One entry per CDR3 protein results from TCRdb running MiXCR on the reads. The table has tens of thousands of distinct CDR3 sequences, approximately 63% seen once. The sample consisted of sorted CD4+, CD8+, or CD8+CD57+ T cells (not recorded which) from PBMCs. The source of these receptors is a human donor with aplastic anemia. The CDR3 runs from the conserved cysteine through the conserved F or W. A D gene is named only where the DNA matches it firmly. Size values are once, few and many counts, or a class for expanded clones, and some rows have none.

V gene,J gene,clone size,D gene,CDR3 protein,CDR3 DNA
TRBV5-1,TRBJ1-1,once,-,CASGAGWTTEAFF,TGCGCCAGCGGGGCAGGGTGGACCACTGAAGCTTTCTTT
TRBV9,TRBJ1-4,many,TRBD1,CASSVGGQGAHEKLFF,TGTGCCAGCAGCGTGGGGGGACAGGGGGCTCACGAAAAACTGTTTTTT
TRBV20-1,TRBJ2-2,many,TRBD1,CSANDRAPGELFF,TGCAGTGCGAACGACAGGGCCCCCGGGGAGCTGTTTTTT
TRBV4-2,TRBJ1-6,-,-,CASSLGGTGLNSYNSPLHF,TGTGCCAGCAGCCTTGGAGGAACAGGCTTAAACTCCTATAATTCACCCCTCCACTTT
TRBV29-1,TRBJ2-7,many,-,CSVRGSLSSYEQYF,TGCAGCGTTCGAGGGAGCCTTAGCTCCTACGAGCAGTACTTC
TRBV19,TRBJ1-4,many,-,CASSIAGQGLAKLFF,TGTGCCAGTAGTATAGCGGGCCAAGGGTTGGCAAAACTGTTTTTT
TRBV19,TRBJ1-6,many,-,CATQAGDPSPLHF,TGTGCCACCCAGGCGGGGGACCCTTCACCCCTCCACTTT
TRBV10-3,TRBJ2-1,-,-,CAISDGVRRFF,TGTGCCATCAGTGACGGAGTGCGCCGGTTCTTC
TRBV30,TRBJ1-2,once,-,CASTNENYGYTF,TGTGCCTCCACGAACGAGAACTATGGCTACACCTTC
TRBV29-1,TRBJ2-7,-,-,CSVEDQVLEQYF,TGCAGCGTTGAAGATCAGGTTCTCGAGCAGTACTTC
TRBV15,TRBJ2-5,-,TRBD2,CATSRDSGGALETQYF,TGTGCCACCAGCAGAGATAGCGGGGGGGCCCTGGAGACCCAGTACTTC
TRBV7-2,TRBJ2-5,-,-,CASSFQGTQETQYF,TGTGCCAGCAGCTTTCAAGGGACGCAAGAGACCCAGTACTTC
TRBV5-8,TRBJ2-1,many,-,CASSLEERRNEQFF,TGTGCCAGCAGCTTGGAAGAAAGGAGGAATGAGCAGTTCTTC
TRBV15,TRBJ1-2,-,TRBD1,CATSRTGGDGYTF,TGTGCCACCAGCAGAACAGGGGGAGATGGCTACACCTTC
TRBV10-3,TRBJ2-7,-,TRBD2,CASGSGLAGVEQYF,TGTGCCAGCGGGTCGGGACTAGCGGGAGTCGAGCAGTACTTC
TRBV25-1,TRBJ2-7,-,-,CASSELGQGAYEQYF,TGTGCCAGCAGTGAATTGGGGCAGGGAGCCTACGAGCAGTACTTC
TRBV7-3,TRBJ1-1,-,-,CASSLRAQTNTEAFF,TGCGCCAGCAGCCTCAGAGCCCAGACAAACACTGAAGCTTTCTTT
TRBV5-1,TRBJ2-3,-,TRBD2,CASSFATSGSNADTQYF,TGCGCCAGCAGCTTTGCCACCAGCGGGAGTAACGCAGATACGCAGTATTTT
TRBV5-1,TRBJ2-7,once,-,CASSLANEQYF,TGCGCCAGCAGCTTGGCCAACGAGCAGTACTTC
TRBV19,TRBJ2-7,-,-,CASSEPTGWREQYF,TGTGCCAGTAGTGAGCCGACAGGTTGGCGCGAGCAGTACTTC
TRBV20-1,TRBJ2-1,-,TRBD2,CSANSGSRNEQFF,TGCAGTGCCAATAGCGGGAGCCGAAATGAGCAGTTCTTC
TRBV7-9,TRBJ1-2,-,-,CASSSSTQQGGYTF,TGTGCCAGCAGCTCATCGACGCAGCAGGGCGGCTACACCTTC
TRBV15,TRBJ1-1,once,TRBD1,CATSRDRVTEAFF,TGTGCCACCAGCAGGGACAGGGTGACTGAAGCTTTCTTT
TRBV20-1,TRBJ1-1,-,-,CSAKAGIMNTEAFF,TGCAGTGCTAAGGCAGGGATTATGAACACTGAAGCTTTCTTT
TRBV11-2,TRBJ2-7,-,TRBD1,CASTRKGTGIGMEQYF,TGTGCCAGCACCAGAAAGGGGACAGGCATAGGTATGGAGCAGTACTTC
TRBV4-1,TRBJ1-5,once,-,CASSQSERVPNQPQHF,TGCGCCAGCAGCCAATCGGAGAGGGTCCCCAATCAGCCCCAGCATTTT
TRBV15,TRBJ2-5,-,-,CATSGTTEETQYF,TGTGCCACCAGCGGTACGACGGAAGAGACCCAGTACTTC
TRBV20-1,TRBJ2-7,-,-,CSAGRNSYEQYF,TGCAGTGCAGGACGGAATTCCTACGAGCAGTACTTT
TRBV19,TRBJ2-7,-,-,CASSTSDSTYEQYF,TGTGCCAGTAGTACATCGGACAGTACCTACGAGCAGTACTTC
TRBV10-2,TRBJ2-1,-,TRBD2,CASSAAGGGNEQFF,TGCGCCAGCAGTGCGGCGGGGGGGGGCAATGAGCAGTTCTTC
TRBV19,TRBJ1-6,-,-,CASRDRHNSPLHF,TGTGCCAGTAGAGACAGGCATAATTCACCCCTCCACTTT
TRBV9,TRBJ2-7,-,TRBD2,CASSSSGEKVSEQYF,TGTGCCAGCAGCTCTAGCGGGGAGAAGGTTTCCGAGCAGTACTTC
TRBV5-1,TRBJ2-3,-,TRBD1,CASSGQGGTDTQYF,TGCGCCAGCTCCGGACAGGGAGGCACAGATACGCAGTATTTT
TRBV28,TRBJ1-1,many,TRBD1,CASSFGDRDEAFF,TGTGCCAGCAGTTTTGGGGACAGGGATGAAGCTTTCTTT
TRBV29-1,TRBJ1-1,-,-,CSGRRGERTEALF,TGCAGCGGGAGACGGGGGGAGCGCACTGAAGCTCTCTTT
TRBV4-1,TRBJ2-7,many,-,CASSQSEGPSYEQYF,TGCGCCAGCAGCCAATCTGAGGGACCGAGCTACGAGCAGTACTTC
TRBV29-1,TRBJ2-7,-,TRBD1,CSVIPGQGHEQYF,TGCAGCGTCATACCGGGACAGGGCCACGAGCAGTACTTC
TRBV7-9,TRBJ1-2,-,-,CASSLGKGGYTF,TGTGCCAGCAGCTTGGGAAAAGGTGGCTACACCTTC
TRBV10-3,TRBJ2-5,once,-,CAINPGDSQETQYF,TGTGCCATCAACCCGGGGGACAGCCAAGAGACCCAGTACTTC
TRBV25-1,TRBJ2-1,-,-,CASSEGDAGFEFF,TGTGCCAGCAGCGAAGGGGACGCCGGTTTTGAGTTCTTC
TRBV15,TRBJ1-1,many,-,CATSRVGGRTEAFF,TGTGCCACCAGCAGAGTCGGAGGACGAACTGAAGCTTTCTTT
TRBV29-1,TRBJ1-4,few,-,CSVQGGTGSTNEKLFF,TGCAGCGTCCAAGGAGGTACAGGGTCAACTAATGAAAAACTGTTTTTT
TRBV20-1,TRBJ1-1,-,-,CSARGGGGGSNTEAFF,TGCAGTGCTAGAGGTGGGGGCGGTGGGTCGAACACTGAAGCTTTCTTT
TRBV20-1,TRBJ2-1,once,-,CSAVPGLGEQFF,TGCAGTGCCGTGCCGGGGCTAGGCGAGCAGTTCTTC